The entry that follows covers one TCR beta chain sequence. Antigen specificity is unknown. Eight reactions per sample, run separately, yielded cDNA. TCRdb re-analyzed the 5' RACE reads; it lists each CDR3 protein once, without DNA. The sample table sets out 310,000 or so distinct CDR3 sequences. This record belongs to a study of monozygotic twins with inflammatory bowel disease. Overall study results and limits: Inverse Simpson values showed less TCRbeta diversity in IBD patients than in their healthy co-twins. Repertoire similarity matched across concordant and discordant twins, perhaps owing to limited power. Patient-to-patient differences in immunosuppressive treatment may have added variability to the repertoires.

This CDR3 is built from 14 residues. Per germline, CDR1 SGHRS and CDR2 YFSETQ. This chain links TRBV5-1 with TRBJ2-1; TCRdb calls TRBD1, which cannot be checked without DNA. Sample: blood. The TCR originated in a human donor with ulcerative colitis or Crohn's disease, or a healthy co-twin of an affected twin (not recorded which). The chain's CDR3 is CASSEQGYYNEQFF.